This T cell receptor beta chain was profiled in a study of cytomegalovirus exposure and HLA in healthy donors. Study conclusions and caveats: Later, an analysis found that common viral pathogens appeared to be linked with several of the most significant clusters.

The PCR ran on 60 Vbeta and 13 Jbeta primers. Sequencing was performed with immunoSEQ multiplex PCR; in TCRdb, only in-frame clones are kept and a portion is missing. This repertoire shows approximately 160,000 clones, 65% to 80% found once; its top ten account for 1.6%. A note on this clone: Its matching antigen is unknown.

The CDR3 contains 15 residues. V dropped 2 bases and J dropped 2; count of bases not matched to a gene: 3. Germline V gives CDR1 MGHDK, CDR2 SYGVNS. Sequenced material: PBMCs. This chain uses TRBV25-1 with TRBJ1-2, with 9 bases that match TRBD1. The sequence came from a woman in her twenties or thirties in good health and CMV-seronegative. CDR3 protein: CASSERDRENYGYTF. The CDR3 DNA sequence: TGTGCCAGCAGTGAAAGGGACAGGGAAAACTATGGCTACACCTTC.